This entry features one TCR beta chain sequence. Its antigen is not identified. Regarding time point: late sampling 161 to 241 days after vaccination in three convalescent patients. The sample comes from a study of vaccination and CD4 T cells after COVID-19. About the research overall: Both day-14 and day-161-to-241 post-vaccine samples exist for a few convalescent patients.

Germline V lookup: CDR1 KGHDR, CDR2 SFDVKD. The V end lost 4 bases, the J end lost 0 bases, and 9 bases lay between the germline ends. The CDR3 is 15 residues long. The study's findings and limits: Looking at convalescent patients, 304 of their 307 vaccine-specific clones were spike mono-reactive.

TCRdb passed the PCR reads through MiXCR, listing each CDR3 protein once. The sample includes about 40,000 distinct CDR3 sequences, about 35% of them seen just once. The chain recombines TRBV24-1 with TRBJ2-1, with no clear D. The receptor's source is a human donor who had recovered from COVID-19. Source: CD4+ T cells from blood, taken about 7 months after SARS-CoV-2 vaccination. The CDR3 bases are TGTGCCACCAGTGAAACGGGCTACTCCTACAATGAGCAGTTCTTC. This translates into CATSETGYSYNEQFF.